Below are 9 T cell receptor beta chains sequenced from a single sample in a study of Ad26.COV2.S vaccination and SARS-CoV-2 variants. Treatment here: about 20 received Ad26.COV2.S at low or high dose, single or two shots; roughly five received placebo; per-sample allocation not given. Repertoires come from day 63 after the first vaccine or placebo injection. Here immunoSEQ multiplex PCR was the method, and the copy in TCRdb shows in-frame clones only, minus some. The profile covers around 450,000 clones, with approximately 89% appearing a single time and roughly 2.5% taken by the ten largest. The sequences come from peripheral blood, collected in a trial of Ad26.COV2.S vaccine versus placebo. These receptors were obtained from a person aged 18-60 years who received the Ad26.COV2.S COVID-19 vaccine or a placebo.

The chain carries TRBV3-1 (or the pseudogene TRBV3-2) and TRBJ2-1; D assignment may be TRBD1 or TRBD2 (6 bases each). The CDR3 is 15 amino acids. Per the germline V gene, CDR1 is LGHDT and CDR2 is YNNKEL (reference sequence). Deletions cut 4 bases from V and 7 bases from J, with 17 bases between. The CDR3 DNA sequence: TGTGCCAGCAGCCGTTTGGGCGGAGGGGGGAATGAGCAGTTCTTC. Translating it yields CASSRLGGGGNEQFF.

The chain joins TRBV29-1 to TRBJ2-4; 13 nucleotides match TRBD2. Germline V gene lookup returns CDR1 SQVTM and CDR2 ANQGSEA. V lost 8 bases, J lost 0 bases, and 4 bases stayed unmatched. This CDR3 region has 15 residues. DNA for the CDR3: TGCAGCACGGGACTAGCGGGACGAGCCAAAAACATTCAGTACTTC. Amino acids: CSTGLAGRAKNIQYF. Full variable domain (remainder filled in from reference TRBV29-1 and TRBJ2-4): SAVISQKPSRDICQRGTSLTIQCQVDSQVTMMFWYRQQPGQSLTLIATANQGSEATYESGFVIDKFPISRPNLTFSTLTVSNMSPEDSSIYLCSTGLAGRAKNIQYFGAGTRLSVL.

The CDR3 bases are TGTGCCAGCTCACCCCAGACAGGGTTTAGGACTGAAGCTTTCTTT. Protein: CASSPQTGFRTEAFF. This chain joins TRBV18 and TRBJ1-1, with 7 nucleotides matching TRBD1. The J segment lost 5 bases and the V segment lost 3 bases, leaving 9 bases of the junction unmatched. The CDR3 totals 15 residues. The germline V gene has CDR1 KGHSH and CDR2 LQKENI.

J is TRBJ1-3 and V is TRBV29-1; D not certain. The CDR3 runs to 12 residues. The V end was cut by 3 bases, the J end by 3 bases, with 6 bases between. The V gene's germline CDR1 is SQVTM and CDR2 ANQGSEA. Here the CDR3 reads CSVEEGGNTIYF. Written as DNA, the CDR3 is TGCAGCGTTGAGGAGGGTGGAAACACCATATATTTT.

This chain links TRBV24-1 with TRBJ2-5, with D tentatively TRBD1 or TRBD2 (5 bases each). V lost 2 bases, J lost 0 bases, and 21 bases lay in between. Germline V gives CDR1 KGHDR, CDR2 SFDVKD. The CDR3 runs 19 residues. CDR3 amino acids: CATSDSRDPKPTYQETQYF. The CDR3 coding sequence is TGTGCCACCAGTGATTCTAGGGACCCGAAACCAACGTACCAAGAGACCCAGTACTTC.

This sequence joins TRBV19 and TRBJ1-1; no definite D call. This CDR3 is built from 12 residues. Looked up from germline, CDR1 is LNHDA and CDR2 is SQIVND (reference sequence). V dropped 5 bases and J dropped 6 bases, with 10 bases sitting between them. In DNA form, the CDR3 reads TGTGCCAGTAGTTTCGACACTGCTGAAGCTTTCTTT. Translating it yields CASSFDTAEAFF.

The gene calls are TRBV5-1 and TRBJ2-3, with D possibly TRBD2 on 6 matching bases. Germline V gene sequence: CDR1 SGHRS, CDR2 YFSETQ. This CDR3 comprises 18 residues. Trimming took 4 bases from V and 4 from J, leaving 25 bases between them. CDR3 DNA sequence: TGCGCCAGCAGCCTGGACTATACGGACGCGGTGAACCCAGATACGCAGTATTTT. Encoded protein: CASSLDYTDAVNPDTQYF.

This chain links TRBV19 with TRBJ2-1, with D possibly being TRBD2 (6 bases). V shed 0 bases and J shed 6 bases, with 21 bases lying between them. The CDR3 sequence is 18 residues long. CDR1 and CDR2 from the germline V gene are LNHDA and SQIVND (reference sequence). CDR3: CASSIDLEGPMKTNEQFF. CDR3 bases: TGTGCCAGTAGTATAGATCTGGAGGGGCCCATGAAAACCAATGAGCAGTTCTTC. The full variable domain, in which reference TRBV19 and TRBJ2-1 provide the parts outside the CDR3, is DGGITQSPKYLFRKEGQNVTLSCEQNLNHDAMYWYRQDPGQGLRLIYYSQIVNDFQKGDIAEGYSVSREKKESFPLTVTSAQKNPTAFYLCASSIDLEGPMKTNEQFFGPGTRLTVL.

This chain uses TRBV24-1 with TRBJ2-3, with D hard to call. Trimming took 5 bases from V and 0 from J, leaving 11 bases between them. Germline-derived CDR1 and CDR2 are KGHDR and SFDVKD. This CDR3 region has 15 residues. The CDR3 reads CATSGRRSSTDTQYF. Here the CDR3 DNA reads TGTGCCACCAGTGGTCGGCGCAGTAGCACAGATACGCAGTATTTT.